These 11 T cell receptor beta chains originate from one sample sequenced in a study of cytomegalovirus exposure and HLA in healthy donors (dated by TCRdb to the late 2010s). Libraries were prepared through the immunoSEQ multiplex PCR assay. For the multiplex PCR, a mixture combining 60 forward primers for TCR Vbeta segments and 13 reverse primers for TCR Jbeta segments was used. The table was pulled from immuneACCESS by TCRdb, which kept in-frame rearrangements only. Such tables lose some clones; where checked, under half of the loss comes from unresolved V genes, and the rest has no known cause. The sample has roughly 75,000 clones on record, approximately 82% of them singletons. Approximately 17% of the sample goes to the ten largest clones. Sequenced: PBMCs. These receptors were collected from a man aged 70-80 years in good health and CMV-seropositive.

The chain combines TRBV4-1 with TRBJ1-3; TRBD1 agrees at 7 bases. Germline V gives CDR1 MGHRA, CDR2 YSYEKL. The CDR3 spans 17 residues. Trimming at V came to 0 bases and at J to 4 bases, leaving 9 bases not matched to a gene. The CDR3 DNA reads TGCGCCAGCAGCCAAGAAAAGGCGGCGACAGGGGGAAACACCATATATTTT. It is translated as CASSQEKAATGGNTIYF.

The DNA of the CDR3 is TGTGCCAGCAGCTCCCAGACTAGCGGGAGAGCCTACAATGAGCAGTTCTTC. Its protein product is CASSSQTSGRAYNEQFF. The chain links TRBV13 to TRBJ2-1; 12 bases are a match to TRBD2. The germline CDR1 and CDR2 sequences are PRHDT and FYEKMQ (reference sequence). V was clipped by 4 bases and J by 2 bases; unmatched bases: 6. This CDR3 is built from 17 residues.

The V call is TRBV18, the J call TRBJ1-1; TRBD1 is a possible D gene (6 bases). The CDR3 has 15 residues. Germline V gene data show CDR1 as KGHSH and CDR2 as LQKENI. V shed 2 bases and J shed 1 base, with 11 bases lying between them. CDR3 coding DNA: TGTGCCAGCTCACCAACCGTGGGACAGAACACTGAAGCTTTCTTT. This translates into CASSPTVGQNTEAFF.

This clone has just one count. The rearrangement links TRBV7-3 to TRBJ2-6; D not resolved. V was cut by 0 bases and J by 0 bases, with 6 bases left in between. The CDR3 runs 16 residues. Germline CDR1 SGHTA, CDR2 FQGTGA. The CDR3 here is CASSLTSDSGANVLTF. CDR3 nucleotides: TGTGCCAGCAGCTTAACGAGTGACTCTGGGGCCAACGTCCTGACTTTC.

This clone was counted a single time. V gene TRBV5-1 combines with J gene TRBJ2-7, with a tentative D call TRBD2 (7 bases). CDR3 size: 15 residues. The germline gives CDR1 SGHRS, CDR2 YFSETQ. Trimming removed 0 bases from V and 6 bases from J, with 16 bases in between. CDR3 in DNA: TGCGCCAGCAGCTTGGGCTTTTCAGGGGAGGGCGAGCAGTACTTC. The encoded protein is CASSLGFSGEGEQYF.

This sequence joins TRBV7-2 and TRBJ1-2, with D possibly matching TRBD1 (6 bases). This CDR3 has 15 residues. Trimming removed 0 bases from V and 4 bases from J, with 12 bases in between. Germline V lookup: CDR1 SGHTA, CDR2 FQGNSA. CDR3 DNA sequence: TGTGCCAGCAGCTTAGCAAGGACAGACTCCTATGGCTACACCTTC. It is translated as CASSLARTDSYGYTF.

V is TRBV5-1 and J is TRBJ2-2; D is ambiguous. The germline V and J ends were trimmed by 4 bases and 5 bases, with 6 bases remaining between them. This CDR3 has 12 amino acids. CDR1 and CDR2 from the germline V gene are SGHRS and YFSETQ. CDR3 sequence reads: CASSHNTGELFF. As DNA, the CDR3 is TGCGCCAGCAGCCACAATACCGGGGAGCTGTTTTTT.

This clone was detected a few times. The chain joins TRBV4-1 to TRBJ1-1, with 7 bases aligning to TRBD1. In germline, CDR1 is MGHRA, CDR2 YSYEKL. The V and J ends lost 3 bases and 9 bases, in that order; junction bases with no gene match: 13. This CDR3 comprises 15 residues. CDR3 nucleotide sequence: TGCGCCAGCAGCCAGACGTTCCGGGACAGCATTAAAGCTTTCTTT. Amino acid sequence: CASSQTFRDSIKAFF.

The chain combines TRBV6-6 with TRBJ1-2, with 7 positions matching TRBD1. Trimming at V came to 2 bases and at J to 7 bases, leaving 7 bases not matched to a gene. Germline V CDR1 and CDR2: MNHNY, SVGAGI (reference sequence). CDR3 length: 14 amino acids. In nucleotides, the CDR3 is TGTGCCAGCAGTTACGCGGCAGGGGGTGGTGGCTACACCTTC. Translating gives CASSYAAGGGGYTF.

The table lists this clone with a count of one. V is TRBV11-2 and J is TRBJ2-5; unclear D gene. Trimming left V 2 bases short and J 2 bases short, with 6 bases between. The CDR3 is 13 residues long. In germline, CDR1 is SGHAT, CDR2 FQNNGV. The CDR3 is CASSLTVQETQYF. The CDR3, as DNA: TGTGCCAGCAGCTTAACAGTACAAGAGACCCAGTACTTC.

The chain links TRBV28 to TRBJ2-3, with D tentatively TRBD1 (6 bases). The CDR3 has 11 amino acids. CDR1 MDHEN and CDR2 SYDVKM come from the germline V gene. Trimming removed 8 bases at V and 5 bases at J, with 8 bases between. In DNA form, the CDR3 reads TGTGCCAGCGGCAGGGGAGATACGCAGTATTTT. It yields the protein CASGRGDTQYF.